The 27 T cell receptor beta chains reported below all come from one sample, sequenced in a study of blood T cell repertoires in COVID-19. Libraries were prepared by immunoSEQ multiplex PCR; TCRdb keeps only in-frame clonotypes and omits some of them. The sample holds more than 150,000 clones, 90% to 95% seen once. The sample was peripheral blood. These receptors came from a man in his thirties or forties with COVID-19, enrolled during active disease.

The chain links TRBV10-3 to TRBJ2-5; perhaps TRBD1 as D (6 bases). CDR1 is ENHRY, CDR2 SYGVKD, per germline. V dropped 8 bases and J dropped 5 bases, with 12 bases sitting between them. This CDR3 is built from 12 residues. CDR3: CAIGGGPETQYF. The CDR3, as DNA: TGTGCCATCGGTGGGGGCCCGGAGACCCAGTACTTC.

The rearrangement joins TRBV19 to TRBJ2-7; the D gene is possibly TRBD1 (6 bases). Germline lookup yields CDR1 LNHDA and CDR2 SQIVND (reference sequence). This CDR3 is built from 14 residues. Trimming left V 1 base short and J 2 bases short, with 9 bases between. The CDR3 nucleotides are TGTGCCAGTAGTATAGGGCCAGGGGCCTACGAGCAGTACTTC. As protein: CASSIGPGAYEQYF.

This chain joins TRBV5-1 and TRBJ2-7; D may be TRBD1 (6 bases). CDR3 length: 14 amino acids. V dropped 2 bases and J dropped 3 bases, with 12 bases sitting between them. The germline gives CDR1 SGHRS, CDR2 YFSETQ. DNA of the CDR3: TGCGCCAGCAGCTTCTATGGGGGCAGCTACGAGCAGTACTTC. As protein: CASSFYGGSYEQYF.

The J gene is TRBJ1-5, the V gene TRBV18; 10 bases line up with TRBD1. The CDR3 spans 15 residues. The junction had 6 bases not matched to a gene; V was cut back by 3 bases and J by 7 bases. Looked up from germline, CDR1 is KGHSH and CDR2 is LQKENI. The CDR3 spells CASSPTGGAGQPQHF. The CDR3, as DNA: TGTGCCAGCTCACCGACAGGGGGCGCAGGGCAGCCCCAGCATTTT.

The rearrangement joins TRBV3-1 (or the pseudogene TRBV3-2) to TRBJ1-6; 7 positions match TRBD1. Trimming removed 0 bases from V and 8 bases from J; junction bases left unmatched: 10. The CDR3 is made up of 17 amino acids. Germline V gene sequence: CDR1 LGHDT, CDR2 YNNKEL (reference sequence). CDR3 protein: CASSQDRDSNSDSPLHF. CDR3 nucleotides: TGTGCCAGCAGCCAAGACCGGGACAGTAATTCGGATTCACCCCTCCACTTT.

Written as DNA, the CDR3 is TGTGCCATCAGTGAGGTGGCATCCCGGCAGGGGGGCTACACCTTC. Amino acids: CAISEVASRQGGYTF. V gene TRBV10-3 combines with J gene TRBJ1-2; tentative D call: TRBD1 (6 bases). Per germline, CDR1 ENHRY and CDR2 SYGVKD. The CDR3 spans 15 residues. V dropped 2 bases and J dropped 8 bases, with 18 bases sitting between them.

This rearrangement joins TRBV5-1 to TRBJ2-1, with a weak D call TRBD2 (6 bases). The V end lost 0 bases, the J end lost 8 bases, and 21 bases lay between the germline ends. CDR1 and CDR2 from the germline V gene are SGHRS and YFSETQ. The CDR3 contains 17 residues. CDR3 residues: CASSLALSGLSFHEQFF. CDR3 sequence (DNA): TGCGCCAGCAGCTTGGCTTTAAGCGGGCTCAGTTTCCATGAGCAGTTCTTC.

The chain couples TRBV30 to TRBJ2-7, with D possibly matching TRBD1 (5 bases). The CDR3 is 15 amino acids. V was trimmed by 3 bases and J by 2 bases, leaving 17 bases between them. Germline-derived CDR1 and CDR2 are GTSNPN and SVGIG (reference sequence). The CDR3 sequence is CAWRQNYRRTYEQYF. CDR3 nucleotides: TGTGCCTGGAGGCAAAACTACAGGCGAACCTACGAGCAGTACTTC.

The chain recombines TRBV4-2 with TRBJ2-3, with a weak D call TRBD2 (6 bases). The CDR3 spans 17 residues. From germline, CDR1 is LGHNA and CDR2 YNFKEQ. The germline V and J ends were trimmed by 1 base and 2 bases, with 16 bases remaining between them. The CDR3 loop reads CASSQGEWGLHTDTQYF. The CDR3 region has the DNA TGTGCCAGCAGCCAAGGCGAATGGGGACTTCACACAGATACGCAGTATTTT.

V is TRBV10-3 and J is TRBJ2-3; 9 nucleotides align to TRBD1. From germline, CDR1 is ENHRY and CDR2 SYGVKD. The CDR3 is made up of 15 amino acids. Trimming removed 1 base from V and 5 bases from J; junction bases left unmatched: 4. CDR3 coding DNA: TGTGCCATCAGTGAGTACGGGACAGGGCTAGATACGCAGTATTTT. It translates to CAISEYGTGLDTQYF.

The chain recombines TRBV25-1 with TRBJ1-2; TRBD1 matches 7 bases. The junction had 16 bases not matched to a gene; V was cut back by 6 bases and J by 6 bases. The V gene's germline CDR1 is MGHDK and CDR2 SYGVNS. There are 16 residues in the CDR3. The CDR3 region is CASRKPGDSSKHGYTF. The CDR3 region has the DNA TGTGCCAGCAGAAAGCCTGGGGACAGCAGCAAGCATGGCTACACCTTC.

The V call is TRBV6-5, the J call TRBJ1-2; D remains ambiguous. Trimming cost V 0 bases and J 7 bases, with 18 bases left between them. Per the germline V gene, CDR1 is MNHEY and CDR2 is SVGAGI. This CDR3 comprises 16 residues. The chain's CDR3 is CASSYSISPGLGGYTF. The DNA of the CDR3 is TGTGCCAGCAGTTACTCCATTTCCCCGGGGTTAGGTGGCTACACCTTC.

The chain recombines TRBV14 with TRBJ2-5; 7 bases fit TRBD2. V trimming: 4 bases; J trimming: 2 bases; junction bases outside the gene matches: 13. This CDR3 spans 17 amino acids. CDR1 and CDR2 (germline): SGHDN, FVKESK. The chain's CDR3 is CASSPIGGGGKQETQYF. DNA for the CDR3: TGTGCCAGCAGCCCAATAGGTGGGGGGGGGAAACAAGAGACCCAGTACTTC.

V gene TRBV2 combines with J gene TRBJ1-6; a weak D match, TRBD1 (6 bases). Germline CDR1 SNHLY, CDR2 FYNNEI. The CDR3 sequence is 16 residues long. Trimming took 7 bases from V and 0 from J, leaving 13 bases between them. CDR3 sequence: CASTDDRSSYNSPLHF. DNA of the CDR3: TGTGCCAGCACCGATGACAGGAGCTCCTATAATTCACCCCTCCACTTT. The entire variable domain, with the rest obtained from reference TRBV2 and TRBJ1-6, is as follows: EPEVTQTPSHQVTQMGQEVILRCVPISNHLYFYWYRQILGQKVEFLVSFYNNEISEKSEIFDDQFSVERPDGSNFTLKIRSTKLEDSAMYFCASTDDRSSYNSPLHFGNGTRLTVT.

The chain recombines TRBV19 with TRBJ1-3; D unclear. This CDR3 is 16 amino acids long. Germline V gives CDR1 LNHDA, CDR2 SQIVND (reference sequence). V was cut by 7 bases and J by 4 bases, with 20 bases left in between. Written as DNA, the CDR3 is TGTGCCAGTACCGATAACCGACAAACGGAAGGAAACACCATATATTTT. Translating gives CASTDNRQTEGNTIYF.

The chain carries TRBV15 and TRBJ1-2, with TRBD1 matching over 8 bases. The CDR3 totals 15 residues. The germline CDR1 and CDR2 sequences are LNHNV and YYDKDF (reference sequence). With V trimmed by 5 bases and J by 3 bases, 8 bases remained unmatched. The CDR3 is CATSARGRGDYGYTF. DNA for the CDR3: TGTGCCACCAGCGCCAGGGGGCGGGGAGACTATGGCTACACCTTC.

This clone is a singleton in its sample. This chain connects TRBV9 to TRBJ2-1, with 8 bases aligning to TRBD1. The CDR3 loop spans 16 amino acids. Germline assignment: CDR1 SGDLS and CDR2 YYNGEE. V lost 2 bases, J lost 7 bases, and 11 bases stayed unmatched. The CDR3 bases are TGTGCCAGCAGCGTCGGGAGCGACAGGGGCGGGAATGAGCAGTTCTTC. This translates into CASSVGSDRGGNEQFF.

V and J are TRBV20-1 and TRBJ2-5; perhaps TRBD2 as D (6 bases). V lost 3 bases and J 5 bases, leaving 16 bases between the germline ends. The CDR3 consists of 14 residues. Germline CDR1 DFQATT, CDR2 SNEGSKA (reference sequence). DNA for the CDR3: TGCAGTGCTAGTTCGGCCCGGGGGAGGGAGACCCAGTACTTC. It encodes CSASSARGRETQYF.

This chain joins TRBV5-1 and TRBJ2-2, with D tentatively TRBD2 (6 bases). Trimming cost V 1 base and J 3 bases, with 7 bases left between them. The CDR3 spans 14 residues. From germline, CDR1 is SGHRS and CDR2 YFSETQ. CDR3 loop: CASSLSGDTGELFF. DNA of the CDR3: TGCGCCAGCAGCTTGTCGGGGGACACCGGGGAGCTGTTTTTT.

The rearrangement joins TRBV5-4 to TRBJ2-5; tentative D call: TRBD2 (6 bases). V lost 0 bases and J 7 bases, leaving 16 bases between the germline ends. The CDR3 consists of 15 residues. CDR1 SGHNT and CDR2 YYREEE come from the germline V gene (reference sequence). In DNA form, the CDR3 reads TGTGCCAGCAGCTTGGAAGCGACGCCCGGGGGGACCCAGTACTTC. Its protein is CASSLEATPGGTQYF.

The chain recombines TRBV9 with TRBJ2-6, with 9 bases that match TRBD2. The ends lost 3 bases at V and 1 base at J; junction bases unmatched: 8. The CDR3 covers 18 residues. Germline V gene sequence: CDR1 SGDLS, CDR2 YYNGEE. The CDR3 bases are TGTGCCAGCAGCGCCCGGGGAGCGGGGGGATCTGGGGCCAACGTCCTGACTTTC. It specifies CASSARGAGGSGANVLTF.

Written as DNA, the CDR3 is TGTGCCAGCAGCCACAATTTGGACAGGACGAGTGAAGCTTTCTTT. It yields the protein CASSHNLDRTSEAFF. This chain connects TRBV5-4 to TRBJ1-1; 7 positions match TRBD1. The CDR3 loop spans 15 amino acids. Trimming cost V 4 bases and J 7 bases; bases outside gene matches: 13. The germline CDR1 and CDR2 sequences are SGHNT and YYREEE (reference sequence).

The chain links TRBV27 to TRBJ1-5; the match to TRBD1 covers 9 bases. The CDR3 runs 16 residues. Germline V gene data show CDR1 as MNHEY and CDR2 as SMNVEV (reference sequence). Trimming removed 2 bases from V and 5 bases from J; junction bases left unmatched: 7. The CDR3 DNA reads TGTGCCAGCAGTTTAGTCTCGGACAGGGGAGATCAGCCCCAGCATTTT. Its translation: CASSLVSDRGDQPQHF.

This sequence joins TRBV28 and TRBJ1-5; maybe TRBD1 (6 bases). CDR3 size: 14 residues. V dropped 5 bases and J dropped 1 base, with 9 bases sitting between them. Germline assignment: CDR1 MDHEN and CDR2 SYDVKM. The CDR3 nucleotides read TGTGCCAGCAGTACAGGACAGAGCAATCAGCCCCAGCATTTT. Amino acids: CASSTGQSNQPQHF.

This chain connects TRBV6-1 to TRBJ2-3, with TRBD1 matching 12 bases. Trimming took 0 bases from V and 5 from J; bases not matched to a gene: 9. The germline gives CDR1 MNHNS, CDR2 SASEGT. CDR3 length equals 18 residues. CDR3 protein: CASSEAIPGQGAGDTQYF. In DNA, the CDR3 is TGTGCCAGCAGTGAAGCGATTCCGGGACAGGGGGCAGGAGATACGCAGTATTTT.

V gene TRBV5-1 combines with J gene TRBJ2-7; TRBD1 matches 7 bases. Germline V CDR1 and CDR2: SGHRS, YFSETQ. V shed 4 bases, J shed 4 bases, and the junction held 5 bases outside the gene matches. The CDR3 is 13 residues long. CDR3 sequence (DNA): TGCGCCAGCAGCGCGACAGGGAATTACGAGCAGTACTTC. It codes for CASSATGNYEQYF.

CDR3 in DNA: TGTGCCAGCAGTCCCGAACAGGGGTCGGGGCCCCAGCATTTT. This sequence encodes CASSPEQGSGPQHF. The chain is built from TRBV2 and TRBJ1-5; 7 bases fit TRBD1. The ends lost 5 bases at V and 9 bases at J; junction bases unmatched: 10. Per the germline V gene, CDR1 is SNHLY and CDR2 is FYNNEI. The CDR3 totals 14 residues.